These 30 T cell receptor beta chains originate from one sample sequenced in a study of blood T cell repertoires in COVID-19. TCRdb's copy holds only in-frame clones and misses some; the assay was immunoSEQ multiplex PCR. The data contain about 170,000 clones, about 85% of them seen just once; the ten biggest clones take up about 14%. What was sequenced was peripheral blood. The receptors were gathered from a woman aged 65 to 85 with COVID-19, enrolled during active disease.

V and J are TRBV6-5 and TRBJ1-4; 7 nucleotides line up with TRBD1. V lost 6 bases to trimming and J lost 1 base; unmatched junction nucleotides: 2. The CDR3 runs to 14 residues. Germline V gene sequence: CDR1 MNHEY, CDR2 SVGAGI. The CDR3 nucleotides are TGTGCCAGCAGACAGGGGCTAACTAATGAAAAACTGTTTTTT. Residues: CASRQGLTNEKLFF.

The chain links TRBV6-4 to TRBJ1-4, with TRBD1 as a possible D gene (6 bases). With 5 bases removed from V and 5 bases from J, the gap between germline ends came to 9 bases. The CDR3 sequence is 13 residues long. Germline V gene lookup returns CDR1 MRHNA and CDR2 SNTAGT. Written as DNA, the CDR3 is TGTGCCAGCAGTCACAGGGAAAATGAAAAACTGTTTTTT. Protein: CASSHRENEKLFF.

The genes are TRBV18 and TRBJ2-2, with 8 bases aligning to TRBD1. This CDR3 comprises 19 residues. The germline V gene encodes CDR1 KGHSH and CDR2 LQKENI. The trim removed 1 base at V and 3 bases at J, leaving 13 bases unmatched. CDR3 sequence reads: CASSPRIIFGQGDTGELFF. CDR3 bases: TGTGCCAGCTCACCACGAATCATTTTCGGACAGGGAGACACCGGGGAGCTGTTTTTT.

This chain joins TRBV28 and TRBJ1-5, with a possible D match to TRBD1 (6 bases). The CDR3 contains 13 residues. Trimming removed 3 bases at V and 9 bases at J, with 12 bases between. Germline loops: CDR1 MDHEN, CDR2 SYDVKM. CDR3 bases: TGTGCCAGCAGTTTGGGGGCCGAAGTGCCCCAGCATTTT. Its protein is CASSLGAEVPQHF.

A few counts support this clone. The chain combines TRBV19 with TRBJ1-1; possibly TRBD1 for D (5 bases). In germline, CDR1 is LNHDA, CDR2 SQIVND (reference sequence). V was clipped by 1 base and J by 1 base, with 13 bases between them. The CDR3 extends over 16 amino acids. The CDR3 region is CASSIVSRGGNTEAFF. In nucleotides, the CDR3 is TGTGCCAGTAGTATAGTATCGCGGGGGGGGAACACTGAAGCTTTCTTT.

V is TRBV7-9 and J is TRBJ2-7; 9 bases agree with TRBD1. CDR3 length: 15 amino acids. The V and J ends lost 4 bases and 1 base, in that order; junction bases with no gene match: 5. Per germline, CDR1 SEHNR and CDR2 FQNEAQ (reference sequence). CDR3 residues: CASSSSGTGSYEQYV. The DNA for the CDR3 is TGTGCCAGCAGCTCGTCCGGGACAGGGTCCTACGAGCAGTACGTC.

In this sample, this clone turned up a few times. The chain joins TRBV5-6 to TRBJ1-3; unclear D gene. Germline CDR1 is SGHDT and CDR2 is YYEEEE. Between the trimmed V and J ends, which lost 3 bases and 0 bases, there was a span of 16 bases. The CDR3 is 17 residues long. The CDR3 region is CASSSPETDSSGNTIYF. The CDR3 region has the DNA TGTGCCAGCAGCTCCCCCGAGACTGATTCCTCTGGAAACACCATATATTTT.

The chain employs TRBV2 and TRBJ2-1, with D unclear. V dropped 0 bases and J dropped 0 bases, with 12 bases sitting between them. The CDR3 is made up of 17 amino acids. Germline CDR1 SNHLY, CDR2 FYNNEI. The CDR3 DNA is TGTGCCAGCAGTGAAGCGCGAGCCTGGAGCTCCTACAATGAGCAGTTCTTC. It encodes CASSEARAWSSYNEQFF.

This chain links TRBV19 with TRBJ2-2; possible D gene TRBD2, 6 bases. V lost 3 bases to trimming and J lost 4 bases, with 21 bases between them. The CDR3 totals 18 residues. CDR1 is LNHDA and CDR2 is SQIVND in the germline V gene (reference sequence). The CDR3 reads CASSIPGTPRRGTGELFF. The CDR3 DNA reads TGTGCCAGTAGTATTCCGGGGACCCCAAGGCGGGGCACCGGGGAGCTGTTTTTT.

The chain combines TRBV28 with TRBJ2-1; TRBD2 matches 8 bases. Germline V gives CDR1 MDHEN, CDR2 SYDVKM. Trimming took 7 bases from V and 7 from J; bases not matched to a gene: 6. CDR3 size: 13 residues. CDR3 sequence reads: CASNPAGANEQFF. The CDR3 DNA sequence: TGTGCCAGCAATCCAGCGGGGGCGAATGAGCAGTTCTTC.

V and J are TRBV3-1 (or the pseudogene TRBV3-2) and TRBJ2-3; 10 nucleotides align to TRBD2. CDR1 and CDR2 from the germline V gene are LGHDT and YNNKEL (reference sequence). Losses at the gene ends were 0 bases for V and 7 bases for J; bases not matched to a gene: 16. The CDR3 is 19 amino acids. CDR3 sequence (DNA): TGTGCCAGCAGCCAAGAAACGAGGGGACTAGCGCGACCCACGAATACGCAGTATTTT. Protein product: CASSQETRGLARPTNTQYF.

The chain couples TRBV5-5 to TRBJ2-1, with D perhaps matching TRBD2 (5 bases). Germline V gene lookup returns CDR1 SGHKS and CDR2 YYEKEE (reference sequence). V lost 1 base, J lost 7 bases, and 15 bases lay in between. CDR3 length: 15 residues. Written as DNA, the CDR3 is TGTGCCAGCAGCTTGTATCGGGGTAGCACGAATGAGCAGTTCTTC. Protein product: CASSLYRGSTNEQFF.

This CDR3 is CASSFGAFNEKLFF. The CDR3 DNA follows: TGTGCCAGCAGCTTTGGGGCCTTTAATGAAAAACTGTTTTTT. J is TRBJ1-4 and V is TRBV11-2, with D perhaps TRBD1 (5 bases). Germline CDR1 is SGHAT and CDR2 is FQNNGV. The V and J ends lost 3 bases and 4 bases respectively, with 9 bases between them. The CDR3 has 14 amino acids.

The chain uses TRBV2 and TRBJ2-3, with D hard to call. V was trimmed by 2 bases and J by 2 bases, leaving 8 bases between them. The CDR3 covers 14 residues. Germline values: CDR1 SNHLY, CDR2 FYNNEI. The CDR3 nucleotides are TGTGCCAGCAGTGAAACGAGATACACAGATACGCAGTATTTT. It is translated as CASSETRYTDTQYF. Looking up the rest from reference TRBV2 and TRBJ2-3 gives the full variable domain: EPEVTQTPSHQVTQMGQEVILRCVPISNHLYFYWYRQILGQKVEFLVSFYNNEISEKSEIFDDQFSVERPDGSNFTLKIRSTKLEDSAMYFCASSETRYTDTQYFGPGTRLTVL.

This chain links TRBV3-1 (or the pseudogene TRBV3-2) with TRBJ1-1; 7 bases fit TRBD1. The V gene end was trimmed by 4 bases and the J gene end by 7 bases; junction bases not matched to a gene: 6. Germline V CDR1 and CDR2: LGHDT, YNNKEL (reference sequence). The CDR3 is made up of 13 amino acids. The CDR3 is CASSPRTGGEAFF. In DNA form, the CDR3 reads TGTGCCAGCAGCCCCCGGACAGGTGGTGAAGCTTTCTTT.

This clone was seen only a few times. V and J are TRBV28 and TRBJ1-2, with TRBD1 identical over 11 bases. CDR3 size: 14 residues. V lost 6 bases and J lost 7; bases outside the gene matches: 7. Germline V gene sequence: CDR1 MDHEN, CDR2 SYDVKM. The CDR3 here is CASRIIGTGGGYTF. The CDR3 DNA sequence: TGTGCCAGCAGAATTATAGGGACAGGGGGTGGCTACACCTTC.

The CDR3 DNA follows: TGTGCCAGCAGTGAAGAAACTAGCGGGGGAGAGACCCAGTACTTC. Translated, it gives CASSEETSGGETQYF. The chain is built from TRBV6-1 and TRBJ2-5, with 11 bases that match TRBD2. J lost 4 bases, V lost 1 base, and 2 bases had no gene match. CDR1 and CDR2 from the germline V gene are MNHNS and SASEGT. The CDR3 loop spans 15 amino acids.

V is TRBV2 and J is TRBJ2-7; a weak D match, TRBD2 (7 bases). This CDR3 region has 15 residues. Between the trimmed V and J ends, which lost 1 base and 4 bases, there was a span of 14 bases. Looked up from germline, CDR1 is SNHLY and CDR2 is FYNNEI. Written as DNA, the CDR3 is TGTGCCAGCAGTGAAGAAGCGGGAAGGGGGTACGAGCAGTACTTC. Translated, it gives CASSEEAGRGYEQYF.

The chain joins TRBV27 to TRBJ2-2; perhaps TRBD2 as D (5 bases). CDR1 is MNHEY and CDR2 is SMNVEV in the germline V gene (reference sequence). The CDR3 runs 16 residues. The germline V and J ends were trimmed by 0 bases and 0 bases, with 8 bases remaining between them. CDR3 DNA sequence: TGTGCCAGCAGTTTATCGACGGGGTCGAACACCGGGGAGCTGTTTTTT. It encodes CASSLSTGSNTGELFF.

The V and J genes are TRBV7-6 and TRBJ2-7; 9 bases are a match to TRBD2. J lost 6 bases, V lost 5 bases, and 14 bases had no gene match. The CDR3 extends over 16 amino acids. CDR1 and CDR2 from the germline V gene are SGHVS and FNYEAQ. For the CDR3, the DNA is TGTGCCAGCAGCCCTAAATGGCGGGAGGGCCTCTTCGAGCAGTACTTC. Protein sequence: CASSPKWREGLFEQYF.

This rearrangement joins TRBV7-9 to TRBJ2-2, with TRBD1 matching over 10 bases. This CDR3 region has 16 residues. The V gene's germline CDR1 is SEHNR and CDR2 FQNEAQ (reference sequence). With V trimmed by 3 bases and J by 3 bases, 4 bases remained unmatched. The CDR3 region is CASSFPGQGHTGELFF. CDR3 coding DNA: TGTGCCAGCAGCTTCCCGGGACAGGGGCACACCGGGGAGCTGTTTTTT.

The count of this clone is one. The V and J genes are TRBV15 and TRBJ2-3, with D perhaps matching TRBD2 (6 bases). With 4 bases removed from V and 1 base from J, the gap between germline ends came to 21 bases. The germline CDR1 and CDR2 sequences are LNHNV and YYDKDF (reference sequence). The CDR3 loop spans 18 amino acids. The DNA for the CDR3 is TGTGCCACCAGCAAGAGGGACTCTCCTCTTCGGGGCACAGATACGCAGTATTTT. Translated: CATSKRDSPLRGTDTQYF. The entire variable domain, with the rest obtained from reference TRBV15 and TRBJ2-3, is as follows: DAMVIQNPRYQVTQFGKPVTLSCSQTLNHNVMYWYQQKSSQAPKLLFHYYDKDFNNEADTPDNFQSRRPNTSFCFLDIRSPGLGDTAMYLCATSKRDSPLRGTDTQYFGPGTRLTVL.

The rearrangement uses TRBV10-3 and TRBJ1-1, with D unresolved. V was trimmed by 10 bases and J by 0 bases, leaving 6 bases between them. This CDR3 is built from 11 residues. Germline CDR1 and CDR2: ENHRY and SYGVKD. CDR3 in amino acids: CATVMNTEAFF. CDR3 bases: TGTGCCACCGTTATGAACACTGAAGCTTTCTTT.

The rearrangement uses TRBV12-3 or TRBV12-4 and TRBJ1-6; 9 nucleotides line up with TRBD1. This CDR3 has 13 residues. V lost 4 bases, J lost 9 bases, and 1 base stayed unmatched. The CDR3 DNA follows: TGTGCCAGCAGTTCGACAGGGGGTTCACCCCTCCACTTT. Its translation: CASSSTGGSPLHF.

This chain uses TRBV5-1 with TRBJ2-7, with 10 bases matching TRBD1. CDR3 length: 13 residues. V shed 6 bases, J shed 5 bases, and the junction held 5 bases outside the gene matches. The germline V gene has CDR1 SGHRS and CDR2 YFSETQ. DNA of the CDR3: TGCGCCAGCATAGGGACAGGGGAGAACGAGCAGTACTTC. It yields the protein CASIGTGENEQYF.

This chain joins TRBV6-5 and TRBJ1-1, with 9 bases identical to TRBD1. The germline CDR1 and CDR2 sequences are MNHEY and SVGAGI. CDR3 length equals 15 residues. Trimming took 6 bases from V and 3 from J; bases not matched to a gene: 8. CDR3 residues: CASSRRDRAHTEAFF. The CDR3 DNA reads TGTGCCAGCAGCCGCCGGGACAGGGCACACACTGAAGCTTTCTTT.

V gene TRBV3-1 (or the pseudogene TRBV3-2) combines with J gene TRBJ1-1; TRBD1 might be the D (5 bases). V lost 2 bases and J lost 7, with 14 bases in between. The germline V gene encodes CDR1 LGHDT and CDR2 YNNKEL (reference sequence). The CDR3 is 14 residues long. CDR3 bases: TGTGCCAGCAGCCAATACCGCGGGGGTGGTGAAGCTTTCTTT. It is translated as CASSQYRGGGEAFF.

This clone came up a few times. The V call is TRBV2, the J call TRBJ2-7, with D perhaps matching TRBD2 (5 bases). The V end lost 5 bases, the J end lost 2 bases, and 10 bases lay between the germline ends. The germline gives CDR1 SNHLY, CDR2 FYNNEI. The length of the CDR3 is 13 residues. The CDR3 spells CASSYGETYEQYF. CDR3 in DNA: TGTGCCAGCAGTTACGGGGAGACCTACGAGCAGTACTTC.

This clone was observed a few times. The chain carries TRBV11-2 and TRBJ1-5; D might be TRBD1 (5 bases). Trimming left V 2 bases short and J 5 bases short, with 7 bases between. Germline CDR1 SGHAT, CDR2 FQNNGV. The CDR3 totals 13 residues. This chain's CDR3 is CASSLWGDQPQHF. The CDR3, as DNA: TGTGCCAGCAGCTTATGGGGGGATCAGCCCCAGCATTTT.

This clone was counted once. The CDR3 DNA follows: TGTGCCACCAGCAGATCCGGGAGTGGCAATGAGCAGTTCTTC. This translates into CATSRSGSGNEQFF. The rearrangement joins TRBV15 to TRBJ2-1; a weak D match, TRBD2 (6 bases). Germline lookup yields CDR1 LNHNV and CDR2 YYDKDF (reference sequence). This CDR3 region has 14 residues. V was trimmed by 2 bases and J by 6 bases, leaving 11 bases between them.